This is a list of T cell receptor beta chains from one sample in a study of PD-L1 blockade in urothelial cancer. The method was immunoSEQ multiplex PCR; TCRdb's version includes in-frame clones alone and lacks a portion of them. The data show over 100,000 clones, 91% seen once. This specimen consisted of PBMCs, obtained around atezolizumab (anti-PD-L1) treatment. These receptors were collected from a man aged 55 to 70 with urothelial cancer. The CDR3 runs from the conserved cysteine through the conserved F or W. A D gene is named only where the DNA matches it firmly.

J: TRBJ2-1; D: TRBD1; V: TRBV18; CDR3: CASSPATGGFNEQFF
J: TRBJ2-1; D: TRBD2; V: TRBV10-1; CDR3: CASSDPRLAGRYEQFF
J: TRBJ1-3; D: TRBD1; V: TRBV7-9; CDR3: CASSFWTGRAGNTIYF
J: TRBJ2-1; D: TRBD2; V: TRBV10-2; CDR3: CASGELAGADEQFF
J: TRBJ2-1; D: TRBD2; V: TRBV19; CDR3: CASSETSGGVTYNEQFF
J: TRBJ1-5; D: NA; V: TRBV27; CDR3: CASSLYGGNQPQHF
J: TRBJ2-1; D: TRBD2; V: TRBV4-2; CDR3: CASSQFTGGDYNEQFF
J: TRBJ2-3; D: TRBD2; V: TRBV13; CDR3: CASSSGGGRDTQYF
J: TRBJ1-3; D: TRBD1; V: TRBV19; CDR3: CASSRTGAGNTIYF
J: TRBJ1-1; D: NA; V: TRBV6-1; CDR3: CASREPGKNTEAFF
J: TRBJ1-2; D: NA; V: TRBV7-2; CDR3: CASSIAGVGYTF
J: TRBJ1-5; D: TRBD1; V: TRBV6-6; CDR3: CASCRQGDGPQHF
J: TRBJ1-2; D: NA; V: TRBV4-3; CDR3: CASSQDVGNIYGYGYTF
J: TRBJ2-5; D: TRBD1; V: TRBV7-9; CDR3: CASSLAETGGETQYF
J: TRBJ1-2; D: TRBD1; V: TRBV6-4; CDR3: CASSVWQGVSYGYTF
J: TRBJ2-1; D: TRBD1; V: TRBV2; CDR3: CASSEEGQGASEQFF
J: TRBJ2-2; D: NA; V: TRBV7-2; CDR3: CASSLPAPGGELFF
J: TRBJ1-1; D: NA; V: TRBV9; CDR3: CASSVASVNTEAFF
J: TRBJ1-1; D: NA; V: TRBV28; CDR3: CASSPGVNTEAFF
J: TRBJ2-1; D: NA; V: TRBV30; CDR3: CAWREVVRGKGPYNEQFF
J: TRBJ2-3; D: NA; V: TRBV5-4; CDR3: CASSSPRGSGGTDTQYF
J: TRBJ1-3; D: NA; V: TRBV30; CDR3: CAWSGSGNTIYF
J: TRBJ2-6; D: TRBD1; V: TRBV15; CDR3: CATSTGQGASGANVLTF
J: TRBJ1-1; D: TRBD1; V: TRBV7-8; CDR3: CASSNRQGWGAFF
J: TRBJ2-7; D: TRBD2; V: TRBV18; CDR3: CASSPPGSGRYEQYF
J: TRBJ2-5; D: NA; V: TRBV11-2; CDR3: CASSPGDRETQYF
J: TRBJ1-2; D: TRBD1; V: TRBV7-9; CDR3: CASSFSGGRGYGYTF
J: TRBJ2-2; D: TRBD2; V: TRBV27; CDR3: CASSRSGGESGELFF
J: TRBJ2-5; D: NA; V: TRBV2; CDR3: CASTRARERVLGTQYF
J: TRBJ2-5; D: TRBD1; V: TRBV6-6; CDR3: CASRAGTGSVEETQYF
J: TRBJ1-4; D: NA; V: TRBV30; CDR3: CAWSTGSGEKLFF
J: TRBJ1-1; D: TRBD1; V: TRBV9; CDR3: CASSPDRVVTEAFF
J: TRBJ2-1; D: NA; V: TRBV2; CDR3: CASSESGIGQFF
J: TRBJ1-2; D: TRBD1; V: TRBV15; CDR3: CATSVLQGAGNGYTF
J: TRBJ2-5; D: TRBD1; V: TRBV7-2; CDR3: CASRRQGSGAETQYF
J: TRBJ2-5; D: TRBD2; V: TRBV27; CDR3: CASRRLAGVQETQYF
J: TRBJ2-7; D: TRBD2; V: TRBV7-2; CDR3: CASSAQREGDEQYF
J: TRBJ1-2; D: NA; V: TRBV5-4; CDR3: CASSFKGIYGYTF
J: TRBJ1-3; D: NA; V: TRBV19; CDR3: CASSPWSSGNTIYF
J: TRBJ1-1; D: TRBD1; V: TRBV4-3; CDR3: CASSQENRGNTEAFF
J: TRBJ2-7; D: TRBD2; V: TRBV15; CDR3: CATSGGLAGAYEQYF
J: TRBJ2-3; D: NA; V: TRBV18; CDR3: CASSPPALSTDTQYF
J: TRBJ2-7; D: NA; V: TRBV7-3; CDR3: CASSPEGGAGRYEQYF